The rows below give T cell receptor beta chains drawn from one sample of a study of early T cells in non-severe SARS-CoV-2 infection. One entry per CDR3 protein, called by TCRdb with MiXCR from the 5' RACE reads. The data hold about 26,000 distinct CDR3 sequences, with approximately 4.1% observed a single time. Sequencing was performed on whole blood. Receptors originate from an adult who was a healthcare worker with PCR-confirmed SARS-CoV-2 infection or an uninfected control (not recorded which). Each CDR3 is given with its conserved first and last residue. Each record gives: D gene, V gene, J gene, clone size, CDR3 protein, CDR3 DNA. The D gene is left open where the match is weak. Where a row states a size, it is once, few, many or the class of an expanded clone; other rows omit it.

.,TRBV7-9,TRBJ2-5,many,CASSLALTNMETQYF,TGTGCCAGCAGCTTAGCGCTGACTAACATGGAGACCCAGTACTTC
TRBD2,TRBV5-1,TRBJ2-7,many,CASSKRSLAGAPSSYEQYF,TGCGCCAGCAGCAAACGATCACTAGCGGGAGCCCCGAGCTCCTACGAGCAGTACTTC
.,TRBV7-3,TRBJ1-1,many,CASSPQAPGAGTEAFF,TGTGCCAGCAGCCCGCAGGCTCCGGGGGCGGGAACTGAAGCTTTCTTT
.,TRBV7-2,TRBJ2-3,many,CASSLQNTQYF,TGTGCCAGCAGCTTACAAAATACGCAGTATTTT
.,TRBV5-1,TRBJ2-7,many,CASSLAGNSYEQYF,TGCGCCAGCAGCTTGGCAGGCAACTCCTACGAGCAGTACTTC
TRBD2,TRBV19,TRBJ2-7,many,CASSGLADSAEQYF,TGTGCCAGTAGTGGACTAGCGGACTCGGCGGAGCAGTACTTC
TRBD2,TRBV20-1,TRBJ2-3,once,CSAAPGLAPDTQYF,TGCAGTGCGGCGCCGGGACTAGCGCCAGATACGCAGTATTTT
.,TRBV5-1,TRBJ1-6,many,CASSLVTAHNSPLHF,TGCGCCAGCAGCTTGGTCACAGCTCATAATTCACCCCTCCACTTT
.,TRBV5-1,TRBJ1-1,many,CASSPDRSTEAFF,TGCGCCAGCAGCCCGGACAGATCCACTGAAGCTTTCTTT
TRBD1,TRBV20-1,TRBJ1-2,.,CSARDVGRGYYGYTF,TGCAGTGCTAGAGATGTAGGCAGGGGGTACTATGGCTACACCTTC
.,TRBV11-2,TRBJ1-1,.,CASSYQMPQGMTLNTEAFF,TGTGCCAGCAGCTACCAAATGCCACAGGGTATGACTCTAAACACTGAAGCTTTCTTT
.,TRBV4-1,TRBJ1-3,many,CASSQDPLRTGLLSGNTIYF,TGCGCCAGCAGCCAAGATCCCCTTCGGACGGGACTCCTCTCTGGAAACACCATATATTTT
.,TRBV7-6,TRBJ1-4,many,CASSLVPFNEKLFF,TGTGCCAGCAGCTTAGTACCGTTTAATGAAAAACTGTTTTTT
.,TRBV4-1,TRBJ2-1,many,CASSHYNEQFF,TGCGCCAGCAGCCACTACAATGAGCAGTTCTTC
.,TRBV18,TRBJ2-7,many,CASSPRPEVIGEQYF,TGTGCCAGCTCACCACGGCCAGAGGTCATTGGTGAGCAGTACTTC
.,TRBV2,TRBJ2-1,many,CASSERGGAQGEQFF,TGTGCCAGCAGTGAACGTGGGGGAGCCCAAGGAGAGCAGTTCTTC
.,TRBV25-1,TRBJ1-5,many,CASSELNNQPQHF,TGTGCCAGCAGTGAATTGAACAATCAGCCCCAGCATTTT
.,TRBV7-3,TRBJ2-7,many,CASSLNAQLGEQYF,TGTGCCAGCAGCTTAAACGCACAGCTCGGCGAGCAGTACTTC
.,TRBV6-1,TRBJ2-7,few,CASSELPGLTYEQYF,TGTGCCAGCAGTGAATTGCCGGGACTTACCTACGAGCAGTACTTC
.,TRBV5-1,TRBJ2-3,many,CASSLEWNTDTQYF,TGCGCCAGCAGCTTGGAATGGAACACAGATACGCAGTATTTT
.,TRBV7-2,TRBJ2-5,many,CASSPTGVQETQYF,TGTGCCAGCAGCCCCACGGGAGTCCAAGAGACCCAGTACTTC
.,TRBV2,TRBJ1-2,many,CASSATKGVGYGYTF,TGTGCCAGCAGTGCTACGAAGGGGGTTGGCTATGGCTACACCTTC
TRBD2,TRBV6-5,TRBJ2-1,many,CASSPRREYYNEQFF,TGTGCCAGCAGTCCGAGGCGGGAGTACTACAATGAGCAGTTCTTC
.,TRBV28,TRBJ2-1,few,CASSLASSLTDQFF,TGTGCCAGCAGTTTGGCTAGCTCCCTTACAGACCAGTTCTTC
TRBD1,TRBV5-1,TRBJ1-5,many,CASSPGPDRGSNQPQHF,TGCGCCAGCAGCCCGGGGCCGGACAGGGGTAGCAATCAGCCCCAGCATTTT
TRBD1,TRBV5-4,TRBJ1-2,many,CASSSRGQGNYGYTF,TGTGCCAGCAGCTCCCGGGGACAGGGAAACTATGGCTACACCTTC
TRBD1,TRBV6-1,TRBJ1-1,many,CASSERGTGNTEAFF,TGTGCCAGCAGTGAACGGGGGACAGGGAACACTGAAGCTTTCTTT
.,TRBV11-2,TRBJ2-6,many,CASSFLGTGANVLTF,TGTGCCAGCAGCTTTTTGGGAACTGGGGCCAACGTCCTGACTTTC
.,TRBV11-3,TRBJ2-2,many,CASSLAPWGTGELFF,TGTGCCAGCAGCTTAGCCCCCTGGGGTACCGGGGAGCTGTTTTTT
.,TRBV20-1,TRBJ2-2,many,CSAPNVQESNTGELFF,TGCAGTGCTCCCAACGTACAGGAGTCGAACACCGGGGAGCTGTTTTTT
TRBD2,TRBV7-9,TRBJ2-5,.,CASSLRGLDQETQYF,TGTGCCAGCAGCCTGAGGGGACTAGACCAAGAGACCCAGTACTTC
TRBD2,TRBV7-8,TRBJ2-7,many,CASSLISTSGATYEQYF,TGTGCCAGCAGCCTTATCTCGACTAGCGGGGCTACCTACGAGCAGTACTTC
TRBD2,TRBV11-2,TRBJ2-5,few,CASSPRGVTETQYF,TGTGCCAGCAGCCCGCGGGGGGTAACAGAGACCCAGTACTTC
TRBD1,TRBV2,TRBJ1-1,many,CASSDRPGGMNTEAFF,TGTGCCAGCAGTGATCGACCAGGGGGCATGAACACTGAAGCTTTCTTT
.,TRBV29-1,TRBJ2-6,many,CSVKSGANVLTF,TGCAGCGTTAAATCTGGGGCCAACGTCCTGACTTTC
.,TRBV6-2/TRBV6-3,TRBJ2-7,few,CASSLYHEQYF,TGTGCCAGCAGTTTATATCACGAGCAGTACTTC
TRBD1,TRBV29-1,TRBJ1-5,.,CSGRPLDRVRQPQHF,TGCAGCGGGAGACCCTTAGACAGGGTACGTCAGCCCCAGCATTTT
TRBD1,TRBV18,TRBJ2-1,many,CASSPPTGGHNEQFF,TGTGCCAGCTCACCTCCGACAGGGGGGCACAATGAGCAGTTCTTC
TRBD1,TRBV12-3/TRBV12-4,TRBJ1-1,once,CASSPDRGVNTEAFF,TGTGCCAGCAGCCCTGACAGGGGCGTTAACACAGAAGCTTTCTTT
.,TRBV5-4,TRBJ1-6,many,CASSYDGLNSPLHF,TGTGCCAGCAGTTATGACGGTCTTAATTCACCCCTCCACTTT
TRBD2,TRBV7-6,TRBJ2-1,many,CASSLEAGVINEQFF,TGTGCCAGCAGCTTAGAAGCGGGAGTAATCAATGAGCAGTTCTTC